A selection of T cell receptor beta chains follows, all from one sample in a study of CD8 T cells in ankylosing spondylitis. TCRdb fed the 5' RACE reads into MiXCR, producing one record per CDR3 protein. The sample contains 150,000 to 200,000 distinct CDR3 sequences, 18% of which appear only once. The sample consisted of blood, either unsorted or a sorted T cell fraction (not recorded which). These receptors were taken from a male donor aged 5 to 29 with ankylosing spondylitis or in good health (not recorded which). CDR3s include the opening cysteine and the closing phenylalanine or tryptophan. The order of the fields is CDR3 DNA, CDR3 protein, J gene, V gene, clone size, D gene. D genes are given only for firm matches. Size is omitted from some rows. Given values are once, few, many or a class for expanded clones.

CDR3 DNA: TGTGCCAGCAGTTCTCTAGGACAGGGGACTGGAAACACCATATATTTT; CDR3 protein: CASSSLGQGTGNTIYF; J gene: TRBJ1-3; V gene: TRBV27; clone size: many; D gene: TRBD1
CDR3 DNA: TGTGCCAGCAGCTTAGACCCCAGACTAGCGGGAGACTCCTACAATGAGCAGTTCTTC; CDR3 protein: CASSLDPRLAGDSYNEQFF; J gene: TRBJ2-1; V gene: TRBV7-8; clone size: few; D gene: TRBD2
CDR3 DNA: TGTGCCAGCAGCTTAGACAGTGGTCGGAATCAGCCCCAGCATTTT; CDR3 protein: CASSLDSGRNQPQHF; J gene: TRBJ1-5; V gene: TRBV7-2; clone size: many; D gene: .
CDR3 DNA: TGTGCCAGCAGCGTAGAGCCAGGAGCCGTGGTCGGGGAGCTGTTTTTT; CDR3 protein: CASSVEPGAVVGELFF; J gene: TRBJ2-2; V gene: TRBV9; clone size: many; D gene: .
CDR3 DNA: TGCAGCGTTGAAGATGTCCTAGAAGACACAGATACGCAGTATTTT; CDR3 protein: CSVEDVLEDTDTQYF; J gene: TRBJ2-3; V gene: TRBV29-1; clone size: many; D gene: .
CDR3 DNA: TGCGCCAGCAGCTTGGAGCCAGGCTCTGGGGCCAACGTCCTGACTTTC; CDR3 protein: CASSLEPGSGANVLTF; J gene: TRBJ2-6; V gene: TRBV5-1; clone size: many; D gene: .
CDR3 DNA: TGTGCCAGCAGCTTAAGGGGACCCACAGATACGCAGTATTTT; CDR3 protein: CASSLRGPTDTQYF; J gene: TRBJ2-3; V gene: TRBV7-2; clone size: .; D gene: .
CDR3 DNA: TGTGCCAGCAGCCCCACCGGGACAGCGTACAATGAGCAGTTCTTC; CDR3 protein: CASSPTGTAYNEQFF; J gene: TRBJ2-1; V gene: TRBV7-3; clone size: .; D gene: TRBD1
CDR3 DNA: TGTGCCAGCAGCCAAGAAGGCGCAGGGGCCTACGAGCAGTACTTC; CDR3 protein: CASSQEGAGAYEQYF; J gene: TRBJ2-7; V gene: TRBV4-2; clone size: many; D gene: .
CDR3 DNA: TGCAGTGCTAGAGGCTCAAAGTATAGCAATCAGCCCCAGCATTTT; CDR3 protein: CSARGSKYSNQPQHF; J gene: TRBJ1-5; V gene: TRBV20-1; clone size: .; D gene: .
CDR3 DNA: TGTGCCAGCTCACCGGCCAGGGACTCTAATGAAAAACTGTTTTTT; CDR3 protein: CASSPARDSNEKLFF; J gene: TRBJ1-4; V gene: TRBV18; clone size: many; D gene: .
CDR3 DNA: TGTGCCAGCAGTTCCGGGACTAGCATGGATTTT; CDR3 protein: CASSSGTSMDF; J gene: TRBJ2-3; V gene: TRBV3-1; clone size: many; D gene: TRBD2
CDR3 DNA: TGCAGTGCTCTTAGCGGGAATGAGCAGTTCTTC; CDR3 protein: CSALSGNEQFF; J gene: TRBJ2-1; V gene: TRBV20-1; clone size: many; D gene: TRBD2
CDR3 DNA: TGTGCCAGCAGGTCAACTAGCTTTACCGGGGAGCTGTTTTTT; CDR3 protein: CASRSTSFTGELFF; J gene: TRBJ2-2; V gene: TRBV7-2; clone size: many; D gene: .
CDR3 DNA: TGCGCCAGCAGCCGCCGGGACATCACAGATACGCAGTATTTT; CDR3 protein: CASSRRDITDTQYF; J gene: TRBJ2-3; V gene: TRBV5-1; clone size: many; D gene: .
CDR3 DNA: TGTGCCAGCAGCTTAGTGGGTACCGGGACCTCCTACGAGCAGTACTTC; CDR3 protein: CASSLVGTGTSYEQYF; J gene: TRBJ2-7; V gene: TRBV11-2; clone size: .; D gene: .
CDR3 DNA: TGTGCCAGCAGAGACAGCTTGAGCTCTGGAAACACCATATATTTT; CDR3 protein: CASRDSLSSGNTIYF; J gene: TRBJ1-3; V gene: TRBV12-3/TRBV12-4; clone size: many; D gene: .
CDR3 DNA: TGCAGCGTTGTAGAACTCCAGCCCTACAATGAGCAGTTCTTC; CDR3 protein: CSVVELQPYNEQFF; J gene: TRBJ2-1; V gene: TRBV29-1; clone size: many; D gene: .
CDR3 DNA: TGTGCCAGCAGCGGATACGACAGGCGGACTGAAGCTTTCTTT; CDR3 protein: CASSGYDRRTEAFF; J gene: TRBJ1-1; V gene: TRBV12-3/TRBV12-4; clone size: many; D gene: .
CDR3 DNA: TGTGCCAGCAGCTCATCCTCGGGACAGCACCAAGAGACCCAGTACTTC; CDR3 protein: CASSSSSGQHQETQYF; J gene: TRBJ2-5; V gene: TRBV7-9; clone size: many; D gene: TRBD1
CDR3 DNA: TGCAGCGTCGGGACTAGTTGGGTGTCAGATACGCAGTATTTT; CDR3 protein: CSVGTSWVSDTQYF; J gene: TRBJ2-3; V gene: TRBV29-1; clone size: many; D gene: TRBD2
CDR3 DNA: TGTGCCACCAGCAGAGATTACCAGGCCCGGGAGACCCAGTACTTC; CDR3 protein: CATSRDYQARETQYF; J gene: TRBJ2-5; V gene: TRBV15; clone size: many; D gene: .
CDR3 DNA: TGCAGTGCTAGCGGCGGGAGCGCCTCGATGAACCAGTACTTC; CDR3 protein: CSASGGSASMNQYF; J gene: TRBJ2-5; V gene: TRBV20-1; clone size: many; D gene: TRBD2
CDR3 DNA: TGTGCCAGCAGCCCCCGGGGGGGAAGGAACACTGAAGCTTTCTTT; CDR3 protein: CASSPRGGRNTEAFF; J gene: TRBJ1-1; V gene: TRBV7-8; clone size: many; D gene: .
CDR3 DNA: TGTGCCAGCAGCTTAGGCGGGATAGGCTACAATGAGCAGTTCTTC; CDR3 protein: CASSLGGIGYNEQFF; J gene: TRBJ2-1; V gene: TRBV11-2; clone size: .; D gene: .
CDR3 DNA: TGTGCCACCAGTAATAAGTGGGGGATGGGGACAGATACGCAGTATTTT; CDR3 protein: CATSNKWGMGTDTQYF; J gene: TRBJ2-3; V gene: TRBV24-1; clone size: many; D gene: .
CDR3 DNA: TGTGCCAGCAGTTTCCGTAACAGGGGACCCGGGGAGCTGTTTTTT; CDR3 protein: CASSFRNRGPGELFF; J gene: TRBJ2-2; V gene: TRBV12-3/TRBV12-4; clone size: many; D gene: TRBD1